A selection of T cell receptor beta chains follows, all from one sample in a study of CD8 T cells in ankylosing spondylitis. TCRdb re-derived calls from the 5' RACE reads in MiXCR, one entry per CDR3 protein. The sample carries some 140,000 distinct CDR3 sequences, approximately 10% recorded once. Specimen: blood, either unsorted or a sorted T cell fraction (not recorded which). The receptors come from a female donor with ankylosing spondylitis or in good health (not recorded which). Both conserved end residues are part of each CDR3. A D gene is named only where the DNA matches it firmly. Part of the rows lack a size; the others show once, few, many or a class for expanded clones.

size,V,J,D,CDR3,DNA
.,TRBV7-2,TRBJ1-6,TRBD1,CASSLGQGRTPLHF,TGTGCCAGCAGCTTGGGACAGGGGAGGACACCCCTCCACTTT
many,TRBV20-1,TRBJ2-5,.,CSFQWGETQYF,TGCAGTTTTCAATGGGGAGAGACCCAGTACTTC
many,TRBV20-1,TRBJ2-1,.,CSASVRVGDDEQFF,TGCAGTGCTAGCGTCAGGGTGGGGGACGATGAGCAGTTCTTC
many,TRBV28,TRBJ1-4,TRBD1,CASTLGGLTEKLFF,TGTGCCAGCACCCTAGGGGGCCTGACAGAAAAACTGTTTTTT
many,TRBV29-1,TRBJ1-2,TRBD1,CSVEDGDRGPWQGGYTF,TGCAGCGTTGAAGATGGGGACAGGGGCCCTTGGCAAGGCGGCTACACCTTC
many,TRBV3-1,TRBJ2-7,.,CASSQDYGVSSYEQYF,TGTGCCAGCAGCCAAGATTATGGCGTGAGCTCCTACGAGCAGTACTTC
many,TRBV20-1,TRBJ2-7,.,CSAKFRVANEQYF,TGCAGTGCTAAATTTCGAGTAGCAAACGAGCAGTACTTC
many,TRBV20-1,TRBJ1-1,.,CSARVDLNTEAFF,TGCAGTGCTAGAGTCGACCTGAACACTGAAGCTTTCTTT
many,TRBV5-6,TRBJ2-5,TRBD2,CASRLTSGNRETQYF,TGTGCCAGCAGACTGACTAGCGGGAATCGGGAGACCCAGTACTTC
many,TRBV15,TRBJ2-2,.,CATSTPQGFPGELFF,TGTGCCACCAGCACGCCCCAGGGGTTCCCCGGGGAGCTGTTTTTT
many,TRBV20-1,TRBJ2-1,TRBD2,CSARRAGGVWNEQFF,TGCAGTGCTCGGAGAGCGGGAGGGGTGTGGAATGAGCAGTTCTTC
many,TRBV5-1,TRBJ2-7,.,CASSLGEQGAFGQYF,TGCGCCAGCAGCTTGGGAGAACAGGGTGCGTTCGGGCAGTACTTC
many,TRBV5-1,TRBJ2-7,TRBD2,CASSLESGGSQPQYF,TGCGCCAGCAGCTTGGAAAGCGGGGGGTCCCAACCACAGTACTTC
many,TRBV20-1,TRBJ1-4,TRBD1,CSARDSLGTANEKLFF,TGCAGTGCTAGAGATTCTCTAGGGACAGCAAATGAAAAACTGTTTTTT
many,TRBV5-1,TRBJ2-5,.,CASSPNGHTSETQYF,TGCGCCAGCAGCCCAAATGGGCATACATCAGAGACCCAGTACTTC
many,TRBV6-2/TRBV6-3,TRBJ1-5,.,CASTGYNQPQHF,TGTGCCAGCACCGGTTACAATCAGCCCCAGCATTTT
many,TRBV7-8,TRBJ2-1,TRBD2,CASSSLSGGTYNEQFF,TGTGCCAGCAGCTCACTTAGCGGGGGAACCTACAATGAGCAGTTCTTC
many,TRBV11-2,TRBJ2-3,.,CASSFSIATDTQYF,TGTGCCAGCAGCTTTTCCATTGCCACAGATACGCAGTATTTT
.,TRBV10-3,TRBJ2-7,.,CAVSVGYEQYF,TGTGCCGTCAGTGTGGGTTACGAGCAGTACTTC
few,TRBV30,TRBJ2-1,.,CAWSTSGSYNEQFF,TGTGCCTGGAGTACGAGCGGGTCCTACAATGAGCAGTTCTTC
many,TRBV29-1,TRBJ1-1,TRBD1,CSVAQGARTEAFF,TGCAGCGTTGCCCAGGGGGCCAGGACTGAAGCTTTCTTT
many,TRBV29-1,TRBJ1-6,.,CSVGGLGSPLHF,TGCAGCGTGGGGGGCCTGGGTTCACCCCTCCACTTT